What follows are 29 T cell receptor beta chains derived from one specimen sequenced in a study of blood T cell repertoires in COVID-19. Using immunoSEQ multiplex PCR, the repertoire was profiled, and TCRdb retains in-frame clones only, with some absent. The table records roughly 130,000 clones, just over 85% of them present only once. The sample comprised peripheral blood. Receptor source: a man aged 40-49 years with acute or convalescent COVID-19.

The chain recombines TRBV30 with TRBJ1-4; D unclear. This CDR3 region has 15 residues. Germline CDR1 reads GTSNPN; CDR2 reads SVGIG (reference sequence). V lost 0 bases to trimming and J lost 3 bases, with 11 bases between them. The CDR3 here is CAWSVLGGSNEKLFF. The CDR3 DNA sequence: TGTGCCTGGAGTGTACTAGGAGGGTCTAATGAAAAACTGTTTTTT.

J is TRBJ1-4 and V is TRBV30; tentative D call: TRBD1 (5 bases). CDR1 is GTSNPN and CDR2 is SVGIG in the germline V gene (reference sequence). There are 14 residues in the CDR3. V lost 0 bases to trimming and J lost 6 bases, with 11 bases between them. CDR3 loop: CAWSVGLRDEKLFF. The CDR3 nucleotides are TGTGCCTGGAGTGTAGGTCTCAGGGATGAAAAACTGTTTTTT.

V gene TRBV12-3 or TRBV12-4 combines with J gene TRBJ2-1, with a weak D call TRBD2 (6 bases). V lost 6 bases, J lost 6 bases, and 9 bases lay in between. This CDR3 has 12 residues. The CDR3 DNA reads TGTGCCAGCAGCCCGACTAGCAATGAGCAGTTCTTC. Protein: CASSPTSNEQFF.

This chain connects TRBV24-1 to TRBJ1-6; 7 bases fit TRBD1. The germline V gene encodes CDR1 KGHDR and CDR2 SFDVKD. The V and J ends lost 0 bases and 1 base, in that order; junction bases with no gene match: 2. This CDR3 contains 17 residues. This CDR3 is CATSDLDRESYNSPLHF. For the CDR3, the DNA is TGTGCCACCAGTGATTTGGACAGGGAGTCCTATAATTCACCCCTCCACTTT.

The CDR3: CASSLLGQGSTEAFF. CDR3 coding DNA: TGTGCCAGCAGCCTCCTAGGACAGGGGTCCACTGAAGCTTTCTTT. This rearrangement joins TRBV7-6 to TRBJ1-1, with TRBD1 identical over 9 bases. The CDR3 contains 15 residues. Trimming took 5 bases from V and 4 from J; bases not matched to a gene: 8. From germline, CDR1 is SGHVS and CDR2 FNYEAQ. The variable domain in full, completed from reference TRBV7-6 and TRBJ1-1, reads GAGVSQSPRYKVTKRGQDVALRCDPISGHVSLYWYRQALGQGPEFLTYFNYEAQQDKSGLPNDRFSAERPEGSISTLTIQRTEQRDSAMYRCASSLLGQGSTEAFFGQGTRLTVV.

The chain links TRBV9 to TRBJ1-1; no clear D. This CDR3 has 13 amino acids. Germline V gene lookup returns CDR1 SGDLS and CDR2 YYNGEE. Trimming left V 0 bases short and J 4 bases short, with 7 bases between. CDR3 region: CASSVALSTEAFF. CDR3 nucleotides: TGTGCCAGCAGCGTAGCCCTCAGCACTGAAGCTTTCTTT. Drawing the rest from reference TRBV9 and TRBJ1-1, the complete variable domain is DSGVTQTPKHLITATGQRVTLRCSPRSGDLSVYWYQQSLDQGLQFLIQYYNGEERAKGNILERFSAQQFPDLHSELNLSSLELGDSALYFCASSVALSTEAFFGQGTRLTVV.

The V and J genes are TRBV6-1 and TRBJ1-6, with D hard to call. Germline-derived CDR1 and CDR2 are MNHNS and SASEGT. V dropped 4 bases and J dropped 14 bases, with 9 bases sitting between them. This CDR3 spans 11 amino acids. CDR3 loop: CASSGAASLHF. CDR3 DNA sequence: TGTGCCAGCAGTGGAGCGGCATCCCTCCACTTT.

The rearrangement links TRBV5-6 to TRBJ1-5; D possibly corresponds to TRBD1 (6 bases). The V end was cut by 5 bases, the J end by 6 bases, with 15 bases between. Per the germline V gene, CDR1 is SGHDT and CDR2 is YYEEEE. This CDR3 has 14 residues. In nucleotides, the CDR3 is TGTGCCAGCAGGCGTCAGGGGAGAGGTCAGCCCCAGCATTTT. Amino acid sequence: CASRRQGRGQPQHF.

This rearrangement joins TRBV27 to TRBJ2-3; 9 bases fit TRBD1. The CDR3 is made up of 15 amino acids. V lost 5 bases and J lost 4; bases outside the gene matches: 7. Germline V lookup: CDR1 MNHEY, CDR2 SMNVEV (reference sequence). For the CDR3, the DNA is TGTGCCAGCAGTCCAGGACAGGGGAGGTCAGATACGCAGTATTTT. Its protein product is CASSPGQGRSDTQYF.

The rearrangement uses TRBV30 and TRBJ2-2; D is perhaps TRBD1 (5 bases). Trimming left V 3 bases short and J 2 bases short, with 7 bases between. The CDR3 runs to 13 residues. The germline V gene has CDR1 GTSNPN and CDR2 SVGIG (reference sequence). CDR3 sequence reads: CAWRDTNTGELFF. CDR3 DNA: TGTGCCTGGAGGGACACTAACACCGGGGAGCTGTTTTTT.

The chain carries TRBV24-1 and TRBJ2-1; TRBD2 is a possible D gene (6 bases). CDR3 length: 17 residues. Per germline, CDR1 KGHDR and CDR2 SFDVKD. With 3 bases removed from V and 2 bases from J, the gap between germline ends came to 16 bases. The CDR3 loop reads CATSDPLGGETYNEQFF. The CDR3 DNA reads as TGTGCCACCAGTGATCCGCTCGGAGGGGAGACCTACAATGAGCAGTTCTTC.

The chain joins TRBV23-1 to TRBJ1-2; D is possibly TRBD1 (6 bases). TRBV23-1 is given ORF status, its function remaining uncertain. V lost 2 bases and J lost 7, with 11 bases in between. The CDR3 is made up of 13 amino acids. The CDR3 coding sequence is TGCGCCAGCAGTCAAACCAGGGGAAGTGGCTACACCTTC. Its translation is CASSQTRGSGYTF.

V and J are TRBV30 and TRBJ1-1; D unresolved. Trimming left V 1 base short and J 8 bases short, with 8 bases between. This CDR3 comprises 11 residues. Germline CDR1 is GTSNPN and CDR2 is SVGIG (reference sequence). The CDR3 loop is CAWSARQEAFF. CDR3 bases: TGTGCCTGGAGTGCCCGACAAGAAGCTTTCTTT.

The CDR3 coding sequence is TGTGCCAGCAGTGAATGGCAGGGTAGGACTGAAGCTTTCTTT. Amino acid sequence: CASSEWQGRTEAFF. V gene TRBV6-1 combines with J gene TRBJ1-1, with D maybe TRBD1 (5 bases). CDR1 and CDR2 (germline): MNHNS, SASEGT. The CDR3 is made up of 14 amino acids. Trimming removed 2 bases from V and 5 bases from J, with 12 bases in between.

This clone is a singleton in its sample. The chain carries TRBV7-8 and TRBJ2-3, with 12 bases lining up with TRBD1. CDR1 and CDR2 from the germline V gene are SGHVS and FQNEAQ. V gave up 1 base and J gave up 0 bases; unmatched junction bases: 2. The CDR3 runs 17 residues. The CDR3 DNA follows: TGTGCCAGCAGCTTAGTAGGGACAGGGGGCAGCACAGATACGCAGTATTTT. Its protein product is CASSLVGTGGSTDTQYF.

The chain couples TRBV5-5 to TRBJ2-1; 15 bases match TRBD2. The CDR3 runs 18 residues. Unmatched junction bases numbered 11, after V lost 4 bases and J lost 6 bases. The V gene's germline CDR1 is SGHKS and CDR2 YYEKEE (reference sequence). CDR3 protein: CASSTWTSGRASGNEQFF. CDR3 nucleotide sequence: TGTGCCAGCAGCACGTGGACTAGCGGGAGGGCCTCGGGCAATGAGCAGTTCTTC.

This clone has only a few counts. The chain couples TRBV5-4 to TRBJ1-1; D unresolved. Trimming cost V 0 bases and J 2 bases, with 5 bases left between them. The CDR3 extends over 13 amino acids. Per the germline V gene, CDR1 is SGHNT and CDR2 is YYREEE (reference sequence). The CDR3, as DNA: TGTGCCAGCAGCTTGGCCACAAACACTGAAGCTTTCTTT. This codes for CASSLATNTEAFF.

The V gene is TRBV27, the J gene TRBJ2-4; 7 bases align to TRBD1. The CDR3 consists of 14 residues. With 2 bases clipped from V and 7 bases from J, the junction kept 5 bases outside the gene matches. Per the germline V gene, CDR1 is MNHEY and CDR2 is SMNVEV (reference sequence). The CDR3 DNA reads TGTGCCAGCAGTTTAAGGACACAGGGGAACATTCAGTACTTC. It specifies CASSLRTQGNIQYF.

The rearrangement uses TRBV5-5 and TRBJ1-6; TRBD1 agrees at 9 bases. Trimming took 2 bases from V and 5 from J; bases not matched to a gene: 8. The length of the CDR3 is 17 residues. The germline CDR1 and CDR2 sequences are SGHKS and YYEKEE (reference sequence). CDR3 sequence reads: CASSFGTGKTHNSPLHF. CDR3 in DNA: TGTGCCAGCAGCTTCGGGACAGGGAAAACCCATAATTCACCCCTCCACTTT.

The rearrangement uses TRBV6-5 and TRBJ1-1; D is ambiguous. With 0 bases removed from V and 4 bases from J, the gap between germline ends came to 12 bases. The CDR3 spans 15 residues. CDR1 MNHEY and CDR2 SVGAGI come from the germline V gene. This CDR3 is CASSYSTAVGTEAFF. CDR3 nucleotides: TGTGCCAGCAGTTACTCGACGGCGGTGGGCACTGAAGCTTTCTTT.

The chain has TRBV15 and TRBJ2-5; D gene unclear. V was cut by 0 bases and J by 4 bases, with 9 bases left in between. Germline-derived CDR1 and CDR2 are LNHNV and YYDKDF (reference sequence). This CDR3 is 14 amino acids long. The CDR3 sequence: CATSRDMSGETQYF. CDR3 bases: TGTGCCACCAGCAGAGATATGAGTGGAGAGACCCAGTACTTC.

The V and J genes are TRBV6-5 and TRBJ2-3; a weak D match, TRBD1 (6 bases). Germline V gene sequence: CDR1 MNHEY, CDR2 SVGAGI. The V and J ends lost 9 bases and 0 bases respectively, with 10 bases between them. CDR3 length: 13 residues. This chain's CDR3 is CASWGHSTDTQYF. The CDR3, as DNA: TGTGCCAGTTGGGGGCATAGCACAGATACGCAGTATTTT.

The J gene is TRBJ1-1, the V gene TRBV19; D is undetermined. Trimming removed 5 bases at V and 0 bases at J, with 19 bases between. Germline V lookup: CDR1 LNHDA, CDR2 SQIVND (reference sequence). The CDR3 contains 17 residues. CDR3 in DNA: TGTGCCAGTAGTTCCGCCGGAGGCGGCAGCTTGAACACTGAAGCTTTCTTT. This codes for CASSSAGGGSLNTEAFF.

DNA of the CDR3: TGTGCCAGCAGTTACTCTGGGGGGACGGGCAATCAGCCCCAGCATTTT. Protein: CASSYSGGTGNQPQHF. The chain uses TRBV6-2 or TRBV6-3 and TRBJ1-5, with a tentative D call TRBD1 (5 bases). CDR1 and CDR2 from the germline V gene are MNHEY and SVGEGT. Trimming pared 0 bases from V and 2 bases from J, leaving 11 bases between. The CDR3 runs to 16 residues.

The genes are TRBV9 and TRBJ2-1; 10 nucleotides agree with TRBD2. The CDR3 has 16 amino acids. Germline CDR1 and CDR2: SGDLS and YYNGEE. V was pared by 0 bases and J by 7 bases, with 7 bases of the junction left unmatched. CDR3 residues: CASSVVSSGGGNEQFF. The CDR3 bases are TGTGCCAGCAGCGTAGTATCGAGCGGGGGGGGTAATGAGCAGTTCTTC.

The chain recombines TRBV3-1 (or the pseudogene TRBV3-2) with TRBJ1-5; 7 nucleotides agree with TRBD1. The CDR3 is 18 amino acids. The germline V gene encodes CDR1 LGHDT and CDR2 YNNKEL (reference sequence). V lost 4 bases, J lost 7 bases, and 19 bases stayed unmatched. In DNA form, the CDR3 reads TGTGCCAGCAGCCTCGTCGGTATTACAGGGGAAATCAGCCAGCCCCAGCATTTT. It encodes CASSLVGITGEISQPQHF.

The genes are TRBV3-1 (or the pseudogene TRBV3-2) and TRBJ2-3; 11 nucleotides match TRBD2. V lost 4 bases, J lost 4 bases, and 10 bases stayed unmatched. The CDR3 contains 17 residues. Germline V gene data show CDR1 as LGHDT and CDR2 as YNNKEL (reference sequence). The CDR3 DNA reads as TGTGCCAGCAGCCCCCGACTAGCGGGGTGGGGGCCAGATACGCAGTATTTT. The encoded protein is CASSPRLAGWGPDTQYF.

The J gene is TRBJ1-3, the V gene TRBV5-4, with a possible D match to TRBD1 (6 bases). The CDR3 has 16 amino acids. Germline V gives CDR1 SGHNT, CDR2 YYREEE (reference sequence). V lost 3 bases, J lost 1 base, and 14 bases lay in between. The CDR3: CASSSRMGASGNTIYF. CDR3 DNA sequence: TGTGCCAGCAGCTCCCGGATGGGGGCTTCTGGAAACACCATATATTTT. The entire variable domain, with the rest obtained from reference TRBV5-4 and TRBJ1-3, is as follows: ETGVTQSPTHLIKTRGQQVTLRCSSQSGHNTVSWYQQALGQGPQFIFQYYREEENGRGNFPPRFSGLQFPNYSSELNVNALELDDSALYLCASSSRMGASGNTIYFGEGSWLTVV.

The chain has TRBV30 and TRBJ1-3; perhaps TRBD1 as D (6 bases). CDR3 length: 14 amino acids. Trimming removed 1 base from V and 1 base from J, with 8 bases in between. CDR1 GTSNPN and CDR2 SVGIG come from the germline V gene (reference sequence). CDR3: CAWSETGSGNTIYF. The CDR3 bases are TGTGCCTGGAGTGAGACAGGTTCTGGAAACACCATATATTTT.